The 3 T cell receptor beta chains in this list originate from one sample, sequenced in a study of T cell responses to AZD1222 COVID-19 vaccine listed by TCRdb under 2021. Libraries were prepared through the immunoSEQ multiplex PCR assay. TCRdb provides this immuneACCESS table in a form limited to in-frame rearrangements. Some clones are lacking; in checked studies, under half of them reflect an unresolved V gene, and why the rest are absent is not known. Counted in this sample were about 110,000 clones; about 85% of them appeared once. The ten largest clonotypes hold 5% to 7% of the sample. Sample time point, as interpreted from the label and publication: baseline before first vaccination. The source was peripheral blood, collected on day 0 of AZD1222 vaccination. Every receptor here comes from an adult in good health.

The V gene is TRBV7-9, the J gene TRBJ2-7, with TRBD1 identical over 7 bases. V lost 6 bases to trimming and J lost 6 bases; unmatched junction nucleotides: 5. In germline, CDR1 is SEHNR, CDR2 FQNEAQ (reference sequence). The length of the CDR3 is 12 residues. CDR3 nucleotides: TGTGCCAGCAGTCTAGGGGGCAGCGAGCAGTACTTC. It is translated as CASSLGGSEQYF.

The gene calls are TRBV7-9 and TRBJ1-1; no definite D call. CDR3 length: 14 residues. Germline assignment: CDR1 SEHNR and CDR2 FQNEAQ (reference sequence). V was cut by 1 base and J by 2 bases, with 8 bases left in between. DNA of the CDR3: TGTGCCAGCAGCTTAGGGATAGTTAACACTGAAGCTTTCTTT. This codes for CASSLGIVNTEAFF. Together with reference TRBV7-9 and TRBJ1-1, the CDR3 gives the full variable domain: DTGVSQNPRHKITKRGQNVTFRCDPISEHNRLYWYRQTLGQGPEFLTYFQNEAQLEKSRLLSDRFSAERPKGSFSTLEIQRTEQGDSAMYLCASSLGIVNTEAFFGQGTRLTVV.

This clone was recorded only once. The chain uses TRBV6-5 and TRBJ1-3; TRBD1 aligns across 10 bases. The germline gives CDR1 MNHEY, CDR2 SVGAGI. The V segment lost 3 bases and the J segment 4 bases; nucleotides outside the gene matches: 3. This CDR3 contains 15 residues. The CDR3 spells CASSYDRGQGNTIYF. The CDR3 nucleotides are TGTGCCAGCAGTTATGACAGGGGGCAAGGAAACACCATATATTTT.